This T cell receptor beta chain appears in the sequencing data of a study of OX40 agonist ivuxolimab in advanced cancers. Looking at the study overall: Every 2 weeks, patients received ivuxolimab intravenously, dosed at 0.01 to 10 mg/kg. Recorded diagnoses for dose-escalation patients were hepatocellular carcinoma, melanoma, renal cell or head and neck cancer.

Enrollment shut out patients with autoimmune disease history or systemic immunosuppression. Method: immunoSEQ multiplex PCR; TCRdb's copy keeps in-frame clones and lacks some. The sample records 50,000 to 65,000 clones, around nine tenths being singletons. Per the germline V gene, CDR1 is SEHNR and CDR2 is FQNEAQ (reference sequence). The CDR3 is made up of 14 amino acids. Trimming stripped 7 bases from V and 1 base from J, with 12 bases between. The sequence derives from an adult with an advanced solid tumor such as melanoma, head and neck, liver or kidney cancer. Sequencing used CD4+ or CD8+ T cells sorted from blood, obtained in a trial of the OX40 agonist ivuxolimab. The chain uses TRBV7-9 and TRBJ2-3; D call uncertain. In DNA form, the CDR3 reads TGTGCCAGCAATCCCCTGAGCGGCACAGATACGCAGTATTTT. Translation gives CASNPLSGTDTQYF.